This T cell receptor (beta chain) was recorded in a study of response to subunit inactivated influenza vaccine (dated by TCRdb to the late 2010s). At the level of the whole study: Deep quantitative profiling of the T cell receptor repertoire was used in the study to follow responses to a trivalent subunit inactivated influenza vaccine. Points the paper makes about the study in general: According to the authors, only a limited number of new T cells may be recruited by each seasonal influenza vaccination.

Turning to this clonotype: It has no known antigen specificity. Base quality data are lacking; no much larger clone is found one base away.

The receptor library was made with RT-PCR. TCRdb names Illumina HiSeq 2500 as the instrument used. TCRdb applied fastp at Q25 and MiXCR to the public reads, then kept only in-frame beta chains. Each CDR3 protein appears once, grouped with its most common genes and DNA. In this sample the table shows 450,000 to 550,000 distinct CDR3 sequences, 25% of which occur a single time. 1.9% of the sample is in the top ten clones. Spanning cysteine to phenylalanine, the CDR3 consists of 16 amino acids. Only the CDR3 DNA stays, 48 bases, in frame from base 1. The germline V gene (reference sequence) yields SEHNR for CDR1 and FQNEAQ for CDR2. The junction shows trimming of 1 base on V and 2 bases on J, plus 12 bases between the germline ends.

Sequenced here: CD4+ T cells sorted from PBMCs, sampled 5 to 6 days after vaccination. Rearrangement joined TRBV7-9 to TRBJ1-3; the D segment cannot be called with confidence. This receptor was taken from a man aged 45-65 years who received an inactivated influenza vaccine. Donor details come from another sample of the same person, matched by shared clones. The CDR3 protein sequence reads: CASSLGGLTAGNTIYF. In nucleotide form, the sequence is TGTGCCAGCAGCTTAGGGGGTTTAACGGCTGGAAACACCATATATTTT.